This T cell receptor beta chain was profiled in a study of T cells in Graves' hyperthyroidism and ophthalmopathy. Study-level information: It was at initial diagnosis, before any treatment, that peripheral blood was collected.

An absence of ophthalmopathy progression within 18 months meant stable Graves' hyperthyroidism. The authors took PBMCs from roughly 9.7 ml fresh peripheral blood. Amplification of TCR beta CDR3 regions was performed using RNA transcripts as template. When the TCR CDR3 underwent first-round RT-PCR, the HTBI primer set was used. TCRdb called the multiplex PCR reads again in MiXCR, with one record for every CDR3 protein. The table includes hundreds of thousands of distinct CDR3 sequences, less than 15% detected once. V lost 3 bases and J lost 2; bases outside the gene matches: 5. The CDR3 sequence is 15 residues long. Germline loops: CDR1 SGHVS, CDR2 FQNEAQ. Broader study findings: Most thyroid clonotypes that were expanded above 0.001 also turned up in blood.

The table lists this clonotype with many counts. Its antigen is currently unknown. The sequence derives from a woman under 30 with Graves' hyperthyroidism. The chain employs TRBV7-8 and TRBJ2-3, with 7 nucleotides matching TRBD1. The sequencing input was blood. DNA of the CDR3: TGTGCCAGCAGCTTTCGGACAGGACTCACAGATACGCAGTATTTT. It codes for CASSFRTGLTDTQYF.